Following are 19 T cell receptor beta chains from one sample sequenced in a study of T cell changes during pregnancy in multiple sclerosis. Generated by immunoSEQ multiplex PCR, the TCRdb table keeps only in-frame clones and is missing some. This sample carries about 30,000 clones, about 93% of them seen once, and the ten largest clones take 6% to 6.5%. The source material was CD8+ T cells from peripheral blood mononuclear cells, sampled before pregnancy. All receptors derive from a female donor with multiple sclerosis, enrolled in a pregnancy study.

The chain has TRBV27 and TRBJ2-7; TRBD2 matches at 7 bases. This CDR3 is 17 amino acids long. Germline CDR1 is MNHEY and CDR2 is SMNVEV (reference sequence). Unmatched junction bases numbered 9, after V lost 0 bases and J lost 1 base. The CDR3 DNA reads TGTGCCAGCAGTTTATCGCCCTCGGCGGGAGCTTCCTACGAGCAGTACTTC. Translating it yields CASSLSPSAGASYEQYF.

The sample holds one count of this clone. The chain uses TRBV6-5 and TRBJ1-5, with D tentatively TRBD1 (6 bases). Germline V CDR1 and CDR2: MNHEY, SVGAGI. Trimming removed 5 bases at V and 3 bases at J, with 14 bases between. CDR3 length: 15 amino acids. As DNA, the CDR3 is TGTGCCAGCAGTGCGACAGGACGGGACAATCAGCCCCAGCATTTT. Translated: CASSATGRDNQPQHF.

V usage is TRBV7-9 and J usage is TRBJ2-1; possibly TRBD2 for D (5 bases). The CDR3 runs 13 residues. With 5 bases removed from V and 3 bases from J, the gap between germline ends came to 8 bases. Germline V CDR1 and CDR2: SEHNR, FQNEAQ (reference sequence). CDR3 residues: CASSQDYYNEQFF. DNA for the CDR3: TGTGCCAGCAGCCAAGACTACTACAATGAGCAGTTCTTC.

The chain links TRBV27 to TRBJ2-7; 10 nucleotides align to TRBD1. CDR1 MNHEY and CDR2 SMNVEV come from the germline V gene (reference sequence). The CDR3 loop spans 19 amino acids. The V and J ends lost 7 bases and 0 bases, in that order; junction bases with no gene match: 18. CDR3 nucleotides: TGTGCCAGCACCTTTATAAGAGGACAGGGGGTTTCCCTCTCCTACGAGCAGTACTTC. Protein sequence: CASTFIRGQGVSLSYEQYF.

This chain uses TRBV28 with TRBJ2-3; 7 nucleotides match TRBD2. V gave up 4 bases and J gave up 7 bases; unmatched junction bases: 17. The CDR3 totals 17 residues. The germline V gene encodes CDR1 MDHEN and CDR2 SYDVKM. The CDR3 sequence is CASSSTLAGVGFNTQYF. DNA of the CDR3: TGTGCCAGCAGTTCCACCCTCGCGGGAGTCGGTTTTAATACGCAGTATTTT.

This chain joins TRBV11-2 and TRBJ2-7; D perhaps matches TRBD2 (5 bases). Trimming pared 4 bases from V and 3 bases from J, leaving 16 bases between. This CDR3 is built from 15 residues. Germline assignment: CDR1 SGHAT and CDR2 FQNNGV. The CDR3 bases are TGTGCCAGCAGCTGGGGAGCGGCTAATTTCTACGAGCAGTACTTC. It translates to CASSWGAANFYEQYF.

The chain carries TRBV29-1 and TRBJ2-3, with D possibly TRBD2 on 5 matching bases. There are 13 residues in the CDR3. CDR1 is SQVTM, CDR2 ANQGSEA, per germline. V was pared by 5 bases and J by 7 bases, with 16 bases between. CDR3 nucleotide sequence: TGCAGCGTTAAACTAGTACGCTTACATACGCAGTATTTT. Translation: CSVKLVRLHTQYF.

The chain's CDR3 is CASSHAGLAAPQYF. The CDR3 DNA is TGTGCCAGCAGCCACGCAGGACTAGCGGCCCCCCAGTACTTC. The V and J genes are TRBV7-9 and TRBJ2-5; TRBD2 agrees at 10 bases. CDR3 length equals 14 residues. The germline V gene encodes CDR1 SEHNR and CDR2 FQNEAQ (reference sequence). The junction had 9 bases not matched to a gene; V was cut back by 5 bases and J by 9 bases.

This clone was seen only a few times. As DNA, the CDR3 is TGCAGCGTTGACAGAAACACTGAAGCTTTCTTT. Translated: CSVDRNTEAFF. The chain carries TRBV29-1 and TRBJ1-1, with D uncertain. V was cut by 3 bases and J by 2 bases, with 4 bases left in between. Germline V gene sequence: CDR1 SQVTM, CDR2 ANQGSEA. The CDR3 is 11 residues long.

This chain connects TRBV27 to TRBJ2-5; 8 bases are shared with TRBD2. This CDR3 contains 14 residues. V dropped 8 bases and J dropped 2; count of bases not matched to a gene: 7. Germline-derived CDR1 and CDR2 are MNHEY and SMNVEV (reference sequence). The CDR3 here is CASPRTSRQETQYF. CDR3 DNA sequence: TGTGCCAGCCCTCGGACTAGCAGGCAAGAGACCCAGTACTTC.

This chain connects TRBV5-1 to TRBJ2-7, with 10 bases matching TRBD2. V dropped 3 bases and J dropped 7; count of bases not matched to a gene: 10. Germline CDR1 reads SGHRS; CDR2 reads YFSETQ. The CDR3 runs 15 residues. This chain's CDR3 is CASSWEAGGPHEQYF. DNA of the CDR3: TGCGCCAGCAGCTGGGAAGCGGGAGGGCCGCATGAGCAGTACTTC.

This clone occurred a few times. The chain has TRBV5-6 and TRBJ2-1; no reliable D call. This CDR3 has 13 amino acids. With 0 bases removed from V and 4 bases from J, the gap between germline ends came to 5 bases. CDR1 SGHDT and CDR2 YYEEEE come from the germline V gene. CDR3 DNA sequence: TGTGCCAGCAGCTTGGGTTCGTACAATGAGCAGTTCTTC. Its translation: CASSLGSYNEQFF.

The chain has TRBV6-5 and TRBJ2-2; unclear D gene. This CDR3 comprises 13 residues. V was trimmed by 2 bases and J by 6 bases, leaving 7 bases between them. The germline gives CDR1 MNHEY, CDR2 SVGAGI. The CDR3 DNA follows: TGTGCCAGCAGTTACCATAGCCCCGGGGAGCTGTTTTTT. It encodes CASSYHSPGELFF.

The CDR3 region has the DNA TGTGCCAGTAGCAAATTACAGGGAAGGGAGGAAGCTTTCTTT. Translated: CASSKLQGREEAFF. The genes are TRBV19 and TRBJ1-1; D perhaps matches TRBD1 (6 bases). Germline-derived CDR1 and CDR2 are LNHDA and SQIVND (reference sequence). V dropped 6 bases and J dropped 8 bases, with 19 bases sitting between them. CDR3 length: 14 residues. The full variable domain, completed using reference TRBV19 and TRBJ1-1, is DGGITQSPKYLFRKEGQNVTLSCEQNLNHDAMYWYRQDPGQGLRLIYYSQIVNDFQKGDIAEGYSVSREKKESFPLTVTSAQKNPTAFYLCASSKLQGREEAFFGQGTRLTVV.

The genes are TRBV15 and TRBJ2-1; 8 bases agree with TRBD1. The length of the CDR3 is 16 residues. V lost 0 bases, J lost 5 bases, and 6 bases stayed unmatched. The germline gives CDR1 LNHNV, CDR2 YYDKDF (reference sequence). The DNA for the CDR3 is TGTGCCACCAGCAGAGAGACAGGGGCGCCGAACAATGAGCAGTTCTTC. Encoded protein: CATSRETGAPNNEQFF.

The chain uses TRBV28 and TRBJ2-1; 9 nucleotides match TRBD2. The germline CDR1 and CDR2 sequences are MDHEN and SYDVKM. CDR3 length: 16 amino acids. V was pared by 2 bases and J by 4 bases, with 6 bases of the junction left unmatched. The CDR3 spells CASSLTGLAGYNEQFF. The CDR3, as DNA: TGTGCCAGCAGTTTAACCGGGCTAGCGGGATACAATGAGCAGTTCTTC. Based on the CDR3 plus reference TRBV28 and TRBJ2-1, the full variable domain is DVKVTQSSRYLVKRTGEKVFLECVQDMDHENMFWYRQDPGLGLRLIYFSYDVKMKEKGDIPEGYSVSREKKERFSLILESASTNQTSMYLCASSLTGLAGYNEQFFGPGTRLTVL.

The chain is built from TRBV2 and TRBJ2-5; 10 positions agree with TRBD2. Germline V gene lookup returns CDR1 SNHLY and CDR2 FYNNEI. The V gene end was trimmed by 5 bases and the J gene end by 5 bases; junction bases not matched to a gene: 8. CDR3 length: 15 residues. In DNA, the CDR3 is TGTGCCAGCAGTCCCTCACTAGCGGGACTCGAGACCCAGTACTTC. The encoded protein is CASSPSLAGLETQYF.

This clone came up many times. This chain connects TRBV19 to TRBJ2-7; 8 bases line up with TRBD1. Germline V gene sequence: CDR1 LNHDA, CDR2 SQIVND (reference sequence). The CDR3 is 14 residues long. Losses at the gene ends were 6 bases for V and 4 bases for J; bases not matched to a gene: 8. This chain's CDR3 is CASSPGTGAYEQYF. DNA of the CDR3: TGTGCCAGTAGCCCAGGGACAGGCGCTTACGAGCAGTACTTC.

The V and J genes are TRBV6-5 and TRBJ2-7; weak D call: TRBD2 (6 bases). This CDR3 is built from 14 residues. Trimming removed 1 base from V and 3 bases from J, with 10 bases in between. Germline CDR1 reads MNHEY; CDR2 reads SVGAGI. The CDR3 sequence: CASSYYASDYEQYF. The DNA of the CDR3 is TGTGCCAGCAGTTACTATGCTAGCGACTACGAGCAGTACTTC.